These 11 T cell receptor beta chains were all obtained from the same sample, sequenced in a study of T cell responses to AZD1222 COVID-19 vaccine. Method: immunoSEQ multiplex PCR; TCRdb's copy keeps in-frame clones and lacks some. Of some 140,000 clones detected, about 92% appear once; the ten largest clones hold 2.5% to 4%. The sample consisted of peripheral blood, taken on day 0 of AZD1222 vaccination. Receptors originate from an adult in good health.

The chain uses TRBV6-5 and TRBJ1-5, with a possible D match to TRBD1 (6 bases). V dropped 6 bases and J dropped 6 bases, with 15 bases sitting between them. Germline V gene sequence: CDR1 MNHEY, CDR2 SVGAGI. The CDR3 contains 14 residues. The CDR3 here is CASRSAGEGQPQHF. The CDR3 coding sequence is TGTGCCAGCAGGTCGGCAGGGGAAGGTCAGCCCCAGCATTTT.

On this clone: Other DNA sequences of this sample code for an identical CDR3. The genes are TRBV5-1 and TRBJ1-5; D unclear. Germline-derived CDR1 and CDR2 are SGHRS and YFSETQ. V was shortened by 0 bases and J by 4 bases, with 11 bases between the two germline ends. The CDR3 totals 15 residues. CDR3 amino acids: CASSLGSGSNQPQHF. CDR3 sequence (DNA): TGCGCCAGCAGCTTGGGGTCGGGGAGTAATCAGCCCCAGCATTTT. Combining the CDR3 with reference TRBV5-1 and TRBJ1-5 gives the whole variable domain KAGVTQTPRYLIKTRGQQVTLSCSPISGHRSVSWYQQTPGQGLQFLFEYFSETQRNKGNFPGRFSGRQFSNSRSEMNVSTLELGDSALYLCASSLGSGSNQPQHFGDGTRLSIL.

The V gene is TRBV5-8, the J gene TRBJ1-1, with unresolved D. The V and J ends lost 0 bases and 0 bases respectively, with 0 bases between them. In germline, CDR1 is SGHTS, CDR2 YDEGEE. The CDR3 has 12 residues. Here the CDR3 DNA reads TGTGCCAGCAGCTTGGTGAACACTGAAGCTTTCTTT. It translates to CASSLVNTEAFF. The entire variable domain, with the rest obtained from reference TRBV5-8 and TRBJ1-1, is as follows: EAGVTQSPTHLIKTRGQQATLRCSPISGHTSVYWYQQALGLGLQFLLWYDEGEERNRGNFPPRFSGRQFPNYSSELNVNALELEDSALYLCASSLVNTEAFFGQGTRLTVV.

The CDR3 protein is CASTLRGGYGYTF. CDR3 coding DNA: TGTGCCAGCACCCTACGAGGGGGCTATGGCTACACCTTC. The genes are TRBV6-5 and TRBJ1-2, with TRBD1 as a possible D gene (6 bases). Germline V lookup: CDR1 MNHEY, CDR2 SVGAGI. The CDR3 is made up of 13 amino acids. Trimming took off 7 bases at V and 4 bases at J, with 13 bases between the two ends.

The CDR3 sequence: CASSQEERPLLYGYTF. CDR3 DNA sequence: TGCGCCAGCAGCCAAGAGGAGCGGCCTCTACTCTATGGCTACACCTTC. V gene TRBV4-1 combines with J gene TRBJ1-2; no clear D gene. The V end was cut by 0 bases, the J end by 4 bases, with 15 bases between. This CDR3 comprises 16 residues. Germline CDR1 and CDR2: MGHRA and YSYEKL.

This clone was detected only once. The gene calls are TRBV11-3 and TRBJ2-7; D might be TRBD1 (6 bases). This CDR3 spans 13 amino acids. V lost 6 bases and J 0 bases, leaving 9 bases between the germline ends. CDR1 and CDR2 from the germline V gene are SGHNT and YENEEA. CDR3 loop: CASSPGASYEQYF. The CDR3 nucleotides are TGTGCCAGCAGTCCAGGGGCCTCCTACGAGCAGTACTTC.

The V and J genes are TRBV4-1 and TRBJ2-1; unclear D gene. V gave up 2 bases and J gave up 3 bases, with 11 bases separating them. In germline, CDR1 is MGHRA, CDR2 YSYEKL. The length of the CDR3 is 15 residues. CDR3 loop: CASSQNQFFYNEQFF. CDR3 in DNA: TGCGCCAGCAGCCAAAATCAATTTTTCTACAATGAGCAGTTCTTC.

The CDR3, as DNA: TGTGCCAGCGGCACAGGGGGCGTCACTGAAGCTTTCTTT. It codes for CASGTGGVTEAFF. The rearrangement uses TRBV12-3 or TRBV12-4 and TRBJ1-1; TRBD1 agrees at 9 bases. Unmatched junction bases numbered 5, after V lost 8 bases and J lost 4 bases. The CDR3 is 13 residues long.

The rearrangement links TRBV7-9 to TRBJ1-5, with D tentatively TRBD1 (5 bases). Germline loops: CDR1 SEHNR, CDR2 FQNEAQ (reference sequence). The CDR3 sequence is 13 residues long. Trimming stripped 3 bases from V and 2 bases from J, with 5 bases between. CDR3 sequence: CASSLGRNQPQHF. As DNA, the CDR3 is TGTGCCAGCAGCTTGGGACGCAATCAGCCCCAGCATTTT.

The rearrangement joins TRBV9 to TRBJ1-2; the D gene is possibly TRBD1 (5 bases). The V gene's germline CDR1 is SGDLS and CDR2 YYNGEE. The CDR3 spans 15 residues. V dropped 3 bases and J dropped 3 bases, with 15 bases sitting between them. CDR3 nucleotides: TGTGCCAGCAGCGCCCAGGGAGGGGCTGACTATGGCTACACCTTC. Translated, it gives CASSAQGGADYGYTF.

V usage is TRBV6-2 or TRBV6-3 and J usage is TRBJ1-2; perhaps TRBD1 as D (5 bases). The CDR3 spans 17 residues. Germline loops: CDR1 MNHEY, CDR2 SVGEGT. V was pared by 2 bases and J by 3 bases, with 19 bases between. Here the CDR3 DNA reads TGTGCCAGCAGTTACGACCCCCGGGGCTCGCCTCACTATGGCTACACCTTC. Its protein is CASSYDPRGSPHYGYTF.